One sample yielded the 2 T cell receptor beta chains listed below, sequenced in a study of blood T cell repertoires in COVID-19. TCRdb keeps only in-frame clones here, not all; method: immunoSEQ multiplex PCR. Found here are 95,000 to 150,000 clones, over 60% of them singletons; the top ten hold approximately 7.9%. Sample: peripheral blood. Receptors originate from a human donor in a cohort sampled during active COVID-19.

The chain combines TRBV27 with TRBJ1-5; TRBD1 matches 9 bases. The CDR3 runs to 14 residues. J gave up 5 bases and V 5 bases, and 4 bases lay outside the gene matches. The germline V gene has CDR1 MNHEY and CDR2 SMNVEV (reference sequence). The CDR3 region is CASSHRGPYQPQHF. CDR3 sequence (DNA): TGTGCCAGCAGTCACAGGGGGCCATATCAGCCCCAGCATTTT.

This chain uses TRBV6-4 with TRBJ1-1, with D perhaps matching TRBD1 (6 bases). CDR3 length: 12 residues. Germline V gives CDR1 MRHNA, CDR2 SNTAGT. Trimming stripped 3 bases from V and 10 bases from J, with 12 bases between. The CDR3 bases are TGTGCCAGCAGTGATTGGGGGGGCCCAGCTTTCTTT. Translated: CASSDWGGPAFF.